This T cell receptor (beta chain) was recovered during a study of OX40 agonist ivuxolimab in advanced cancers. About the study: It was ivuxolimab, an agonistic anti-OX40 (CD134) antibody, that patients were treated with. At doses from 0.01 to 10 mg/kg, patients were given intravenous ivuxolimab every 2 weeks. The mean age was approximately 56 years, ranging from about 20 to 85, with around four fifths of participants male. Study-wide points: At doses 0.1 to 3.0 mg/kg, CD4+ and CD8+ clones expanded.

Assay used: immunoSEQ multiplex PCR; TCRdb lists only in-frame clones, some missing. The sample records tens of thousands of clones, approximately 92% being singletons. Trimming cost V 7 bases and J 5 bases, with 14 bases left between them. This CDR3 spans 14 amino acids. CDR1 and CDR2 (germline): LNHDA, SQIVND (reference sequence). As regards this clone: As yet, its antigen is unknown.

The V and J genes are TRBV19 and TRBJ2-2; weak D call: TRBD1 (5 bases). The sample here was CD4+ or CD8+ T cells sorted from blood, taken in a trial of the OX40 agonist ivuxolimab. The clonotype originates from an adult with an advanced solid tumor such as melanoma, head and neck, liver or kidney cancer. Here the CDR3 DNA reads TGTGCCAGTACCGATGCCAGGGAAACCGGGGAGCTGTTTTTT. It codes for CASTDARETGELFF.